This TCR beta chain was captured by sequencing in a study of blood T cell repertoires in COVID-19. Study as a whole: Donors in the United States, Italy and Spain gave samples during acute or convalescent COVID-19. Sources were T cells, B-cell-depleted T cells, or PBMCs; the material itself was cDNA or gDNA.

Under the authors' procedure: From reference gene primer amplification, estimates of nucleated cell counts were derived. The repertoire was sequenced with immunoSEQ multiplex PCR; TCRdb's copy has only in-frame clones and lacks some. D and trimming come from the DNA, and the V and J calls and clone size come from that table. The data show a few hundred thousand clones, around 87% seen once. Per the germline V gene, CDR1 is MNHEY and CDR2 is SVGAGI. This CDR3 spans 13 amino acids. V gave up 6 bases and J gave up 6 bases, with 15 bases separating them. What was sequenced was peripheral blood. The receptor comes from a woman between 45 and 60 years old who had recovered from COVID-19. The chain links TRBV6-5 to TRBJ2-7; D might be TRBD2 (5 bases). The CDR3 is CASRRTLGLEQYF. As DNA, the CDR3 is TGTGCCAGCAGGCGAACACTAGGTCTCGAGCAGTACTTC.